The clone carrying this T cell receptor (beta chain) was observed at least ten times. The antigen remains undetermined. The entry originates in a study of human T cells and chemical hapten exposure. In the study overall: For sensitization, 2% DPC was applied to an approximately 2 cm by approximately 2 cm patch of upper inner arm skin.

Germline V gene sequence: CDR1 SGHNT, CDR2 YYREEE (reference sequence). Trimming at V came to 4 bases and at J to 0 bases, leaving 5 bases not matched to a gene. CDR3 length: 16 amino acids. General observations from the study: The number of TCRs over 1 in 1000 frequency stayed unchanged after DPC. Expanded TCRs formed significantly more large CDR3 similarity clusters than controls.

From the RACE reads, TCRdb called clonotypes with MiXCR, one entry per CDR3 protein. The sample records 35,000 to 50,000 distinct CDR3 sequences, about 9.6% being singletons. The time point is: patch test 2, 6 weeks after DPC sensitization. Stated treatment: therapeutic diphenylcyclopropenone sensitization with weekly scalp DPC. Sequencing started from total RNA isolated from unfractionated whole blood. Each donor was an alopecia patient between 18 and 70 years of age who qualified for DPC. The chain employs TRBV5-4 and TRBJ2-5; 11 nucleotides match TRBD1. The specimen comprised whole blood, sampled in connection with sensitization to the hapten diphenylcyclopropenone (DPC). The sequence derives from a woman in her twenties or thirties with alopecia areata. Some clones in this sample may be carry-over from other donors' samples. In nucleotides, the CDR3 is TGTGCCAGCAGCGCCGGGACAGGGGGGTACCAAGAGACCCAGTACTTC. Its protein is CASSAGTGGYQETQYF.